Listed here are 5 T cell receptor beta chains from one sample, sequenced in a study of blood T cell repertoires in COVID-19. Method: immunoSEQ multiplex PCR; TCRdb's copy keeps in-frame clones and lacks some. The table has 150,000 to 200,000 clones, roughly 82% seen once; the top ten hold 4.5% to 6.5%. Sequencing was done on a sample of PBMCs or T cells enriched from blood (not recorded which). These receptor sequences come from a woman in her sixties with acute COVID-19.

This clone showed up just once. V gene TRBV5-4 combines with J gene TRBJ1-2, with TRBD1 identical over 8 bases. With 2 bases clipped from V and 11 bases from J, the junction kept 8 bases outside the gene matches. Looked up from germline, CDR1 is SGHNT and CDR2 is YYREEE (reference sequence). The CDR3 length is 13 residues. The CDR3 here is CASSFWTGRGYTF. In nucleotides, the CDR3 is TGTGCCAGCAGCTTTTGGACAGGGAGGGGGTACACCTTC.

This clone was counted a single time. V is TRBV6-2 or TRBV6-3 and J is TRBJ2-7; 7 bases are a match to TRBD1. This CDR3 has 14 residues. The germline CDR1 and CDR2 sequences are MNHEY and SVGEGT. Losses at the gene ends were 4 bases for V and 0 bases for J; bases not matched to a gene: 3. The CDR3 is CASSSRGSSYEQYV. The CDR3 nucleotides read TGTGCCAGCAGTTCCAGGGGGAGCTCCTACGAGCAGTACGTC.

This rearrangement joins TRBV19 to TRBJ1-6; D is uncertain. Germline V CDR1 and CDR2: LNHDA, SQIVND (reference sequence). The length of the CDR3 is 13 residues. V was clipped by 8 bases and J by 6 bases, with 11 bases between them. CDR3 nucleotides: TGTGCCAGTCAGAAAAAAACTAATTCACCCCTCCACTTT. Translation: CASQKKTNSPLHF. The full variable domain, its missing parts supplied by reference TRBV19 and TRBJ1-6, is DGGITQSPKYLFRKEGQNVTLSCEQNLNHDAMYWYRQDPGQGLRLIYYSQIVNDFQKGDIAEGYSVSREKKESFPLTVTSAQKNPTAFYLCASQKKTNSPLHFGNGTRLTVT.

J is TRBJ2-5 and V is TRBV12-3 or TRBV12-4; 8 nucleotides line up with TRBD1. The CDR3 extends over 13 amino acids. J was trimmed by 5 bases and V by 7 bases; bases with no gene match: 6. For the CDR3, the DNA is TGTGCCAGCAAAAAGGACAGGGTTGAGACCCAGTACTTC. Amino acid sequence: CASKKDRVETQYF.

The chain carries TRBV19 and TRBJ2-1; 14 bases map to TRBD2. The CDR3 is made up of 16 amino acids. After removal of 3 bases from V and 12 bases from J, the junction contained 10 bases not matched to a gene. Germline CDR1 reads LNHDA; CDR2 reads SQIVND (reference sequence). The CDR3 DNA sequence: TGTGCCAGTAGTATGTCGGGACTAGCGGGGGTACAAGGGCAGTTCTTC. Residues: CASSMSGLAGVQGQFF.